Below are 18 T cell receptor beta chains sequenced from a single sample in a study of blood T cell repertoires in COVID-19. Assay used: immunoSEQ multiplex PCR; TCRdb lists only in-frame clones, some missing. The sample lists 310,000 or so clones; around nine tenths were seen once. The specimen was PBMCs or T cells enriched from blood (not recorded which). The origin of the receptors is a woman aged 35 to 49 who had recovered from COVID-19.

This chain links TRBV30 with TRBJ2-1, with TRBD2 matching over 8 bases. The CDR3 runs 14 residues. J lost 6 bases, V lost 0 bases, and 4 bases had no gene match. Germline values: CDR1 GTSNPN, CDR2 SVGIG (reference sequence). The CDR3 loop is CAWSVSLAGNEQFF. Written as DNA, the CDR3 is TGTGCCTGGAGTGTAAGTCTAGCGGGCAATGAGCAGTTCTTC.

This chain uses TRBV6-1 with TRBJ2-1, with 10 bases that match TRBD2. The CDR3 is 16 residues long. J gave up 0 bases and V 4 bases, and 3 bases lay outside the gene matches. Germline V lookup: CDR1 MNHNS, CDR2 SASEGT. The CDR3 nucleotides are TGTGCCAGCAGTGGGTTAGCGGGGGGCTCCTACAATGAGCAGTTCTTC. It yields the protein CASSGLAGGSYNEQFF.

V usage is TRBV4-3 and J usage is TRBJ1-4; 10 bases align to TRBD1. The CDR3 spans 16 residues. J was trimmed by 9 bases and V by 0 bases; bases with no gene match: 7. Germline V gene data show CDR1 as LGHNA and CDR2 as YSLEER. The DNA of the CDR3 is TGCGCCAGCAGCCAAGACGTGAGACAGGGGGCCCAAAAACTGTTTTTT. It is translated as CASSQDVRQGAQKLFF.

The CDR3 coding sequence is TGTGCCAGCAGCTTCTTAGCGGGAGGGCCCAGTGAGCAGTTCTTC. Protein product: CASSFLAGGPSEQFF. This chain connects TRBV7-9 to TRBJ2-1; 11 nucleotides align to TRBD2. Germline values: CDR1 SEHNR, CDR2 FQNEAQ (reference sequence). This CDR3 is 15 amino acids long. Trimming took 3 bases from V and 9 from J; bases not matched to a gene: 7.

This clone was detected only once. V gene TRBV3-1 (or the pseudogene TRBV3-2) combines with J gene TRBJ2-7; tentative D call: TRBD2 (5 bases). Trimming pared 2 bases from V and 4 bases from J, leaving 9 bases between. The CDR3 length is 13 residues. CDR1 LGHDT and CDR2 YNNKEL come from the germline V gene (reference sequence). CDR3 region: CASSQQRRYEQYF. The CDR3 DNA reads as TGTGCCAGCAGCCAACAGCGGAGATACGAGCAGTACTTC.

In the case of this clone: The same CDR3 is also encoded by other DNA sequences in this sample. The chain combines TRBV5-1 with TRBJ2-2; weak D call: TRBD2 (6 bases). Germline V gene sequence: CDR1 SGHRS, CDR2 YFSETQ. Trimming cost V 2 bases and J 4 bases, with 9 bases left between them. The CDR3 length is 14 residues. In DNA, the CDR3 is TGCGCCAGCAGCTTAACTAGCCGCACCGGGGAGCTGTTTTTT. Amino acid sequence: CASSLTSRTGELFF.

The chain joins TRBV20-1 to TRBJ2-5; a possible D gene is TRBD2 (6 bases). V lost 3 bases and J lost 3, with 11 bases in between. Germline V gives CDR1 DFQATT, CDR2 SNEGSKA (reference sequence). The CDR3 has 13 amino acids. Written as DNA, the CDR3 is TGCAGTGCTAGTATCAGGGAGGAAGAGACCCAGTACTTC. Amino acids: CSASIREEETQYF.

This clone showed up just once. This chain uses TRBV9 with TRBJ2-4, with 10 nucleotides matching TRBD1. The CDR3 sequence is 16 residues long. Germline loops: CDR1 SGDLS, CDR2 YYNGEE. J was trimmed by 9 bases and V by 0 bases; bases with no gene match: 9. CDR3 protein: CASSVAGQGRSGIQYF. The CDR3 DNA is TGTGCCAGCAGCGTAGCGGGACAGGGGAGAAGTGGCATTCAGTACTTC.

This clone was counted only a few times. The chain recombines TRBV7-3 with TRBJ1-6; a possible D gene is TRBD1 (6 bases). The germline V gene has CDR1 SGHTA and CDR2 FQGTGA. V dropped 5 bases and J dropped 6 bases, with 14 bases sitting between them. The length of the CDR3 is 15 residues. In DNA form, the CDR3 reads TGTGCCAGCAGCCCCACGGGACATCTTAATTCACCCCTCCACTTT. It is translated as CASSPTGHLNSPLHF.

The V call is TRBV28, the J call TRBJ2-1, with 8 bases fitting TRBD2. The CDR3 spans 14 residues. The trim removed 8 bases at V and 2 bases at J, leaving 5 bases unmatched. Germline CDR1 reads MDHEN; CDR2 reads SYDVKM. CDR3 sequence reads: CASQLAETYNEQFF. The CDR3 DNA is TGTGCCAGCCAACTAGCGGAGACCTACAATGAGCAGTTCTTC.

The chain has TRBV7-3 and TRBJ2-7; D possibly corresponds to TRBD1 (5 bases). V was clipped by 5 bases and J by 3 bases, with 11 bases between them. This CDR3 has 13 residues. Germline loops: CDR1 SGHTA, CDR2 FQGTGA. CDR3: CASSISRDYEQYF. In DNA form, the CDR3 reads TGTGCCAGCAGCATCTCCAGGGACTACGAGCAGTACTTC.

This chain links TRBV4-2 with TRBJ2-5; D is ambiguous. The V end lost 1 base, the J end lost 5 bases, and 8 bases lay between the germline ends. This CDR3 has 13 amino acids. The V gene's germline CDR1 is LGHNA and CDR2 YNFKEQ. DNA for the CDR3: TGTGCCAGCAGCCAAGTCGTCGGGGAGACCCAGTACTTC. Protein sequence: CASSQVVGETQYF.

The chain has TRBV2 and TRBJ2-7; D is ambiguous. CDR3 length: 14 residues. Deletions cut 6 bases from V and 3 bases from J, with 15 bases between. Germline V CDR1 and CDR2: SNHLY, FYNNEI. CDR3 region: CASRPPGRVYEQYF. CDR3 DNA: TGTGCCAGCAGGCCCCCCGGTCGGGTCTACGAGCAGTACTTC.

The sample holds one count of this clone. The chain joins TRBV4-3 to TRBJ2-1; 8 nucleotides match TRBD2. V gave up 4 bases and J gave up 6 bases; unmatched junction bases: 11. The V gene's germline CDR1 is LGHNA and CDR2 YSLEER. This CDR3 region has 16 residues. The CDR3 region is CASSRKRAAGVNEQFF. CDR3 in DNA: TGCGCCAGCAGCCGTAAAAGGGCAGCGGGAGTCAATGAGCAGTTCTTC.

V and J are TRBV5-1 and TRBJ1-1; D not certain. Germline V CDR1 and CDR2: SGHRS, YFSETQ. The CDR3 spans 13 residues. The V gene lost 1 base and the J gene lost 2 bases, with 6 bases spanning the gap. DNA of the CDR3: TGCGCCAGCAGCTTGTACTTAAACACTGAAGCTTTCTTT. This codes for CASSLYLNTEAFF.

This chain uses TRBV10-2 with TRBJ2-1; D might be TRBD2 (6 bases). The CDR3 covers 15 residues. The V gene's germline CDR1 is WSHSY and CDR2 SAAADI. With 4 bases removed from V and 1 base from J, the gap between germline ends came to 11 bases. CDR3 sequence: CASSGDLKSYNEQFF. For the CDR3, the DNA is TGCGCCAGCAGTGGGGACTTAAAGTCCTACAATGAGCAGTTCTTC.

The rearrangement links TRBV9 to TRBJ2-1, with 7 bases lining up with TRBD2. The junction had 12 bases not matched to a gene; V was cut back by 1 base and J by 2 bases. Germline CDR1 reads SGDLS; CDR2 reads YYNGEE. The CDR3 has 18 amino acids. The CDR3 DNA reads TGTGCCAGCAGCGTATTAGGGGCGGGAGTCGGCCCCTACAATGAGCAGTTCTTC. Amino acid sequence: CASSVLGAGVGPYNEQFF. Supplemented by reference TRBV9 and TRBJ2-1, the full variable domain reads DSGVTQTPKHLITATGQRVTLRCSPRSGDLSVYWYQQSLDQGLQFLIQYYNGEERAKGNILERFSAQQFPDLHSELNLSSLELGDSALYFCASSVLGAGVGPYNEQFFGPGTRLTVL.

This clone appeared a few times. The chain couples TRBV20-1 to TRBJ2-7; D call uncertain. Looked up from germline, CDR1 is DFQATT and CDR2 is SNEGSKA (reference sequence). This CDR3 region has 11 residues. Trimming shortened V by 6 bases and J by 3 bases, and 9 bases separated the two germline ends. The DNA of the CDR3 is TGCAGTGCCGGAGAGGACTACGAGCAGTACTTC. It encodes CSAGEDYEQYF.